A selection of T cell receptor beta chains follows, all from one sample in a study of cytomegalovirus exposure and HLA in healthy donors. Sequenced by immunoSEQ multiplex PCR; TCRdb stores in-frame clones only, minus some. The table includes 35,000 or so clones, about four fifths detected once. Specimen: PBMCs. These receptors were taken from a middle-aged woman in good health and CMV-seronegative. The CDR3 runs from the conserved cysteine through the conserved F or W. A D gene is named only where the DNA matches it firmly. Size is omitted from some rows. Given values are once, few, many or a class for expanded clones.

size: NA
D: TRBD1
J: TRBJ2-7
V: TRBV7-2
CDR3: CASSWAGQGTGEQYF
DNA: TGTGCCAGCAGCTGGGCGGGACAGGGGACAGGGGAGCAGTACTTC

size: NA
D: NA
J: TRBJ2-3
V: TRBV6-1
CDR3: CASSEYRADTQYF
DNA: TGTGCCAGCAGTGAATACAGGGCGGATACGCAGTATTTT

size: NA
D: TRBD2
J: TRBJ2-1
V: TRBV2
CDR3: CASSVEAGENEQFF
DNA: TGTGCCAGCAGTGTTGAAGCGGGGGAAAATGAGCAGTTCTTC

size: NA
D: NA
J: TRBJ2-2
V: TRBV27
CDR3: CASTLYSGHVRIAGELFF
DNA: TGTGCCAGCACCCTTTATTCGGGACACGTAAGAATAGCCGGGGAGCTGTTTTTT

size: once
D: NA
J: TRBJ1-6
V: TRBV2
CDR3: CASSEGAGRTSAPLHF
DNA: TGTGCCAGCAGTGAAGGGGCGGGCCGAACATCGGCACCCCTCCACTTT

size: NA
D: NA
J: TRBJ2-1
V: TRBV6-5
CDR3: CASSYSPSVRGGEQFF
DNA: TGTGCCAGCAGTTACTCGCCAAGTGTTAGGGGAGGTGAGCAGTTCTTC

size: NA
D: NA
J: TRBJ2-2
V: TRBV10-2
CDR3: CASWPPDGTGELFF
DNA: TGCGCCAGCTGGCCCCCTGATGGCACCGGGGAGCTGTTTTTT

size: NA
D: NA
J: TRBJ1-6
V: TRBV21-1
CDR3: CASSKGVRVNNSPLHF
DNA: TGTGCCAGCAGCAAAGGGGTTCGGGTCAATAATTCACCCCTCCACTTT

size: NA
D: NA
J: TRBJ2-3
V: TRBV7-8
CDR3: CASSFKGGLASTDTQYF
DNA: TGTGCCAGCAGCTTTAAGGGGGGGCTAGCTAGCACAGATACGCAGTATTTT

size: NA
D: NA
J: TRBJ1-5
V: TRBV6-1
CDR3: CASSESGNQPQHF
DNA: TGTGCCAGCAGTGAATCGGGGAACCAGCCCCAGCATTTT